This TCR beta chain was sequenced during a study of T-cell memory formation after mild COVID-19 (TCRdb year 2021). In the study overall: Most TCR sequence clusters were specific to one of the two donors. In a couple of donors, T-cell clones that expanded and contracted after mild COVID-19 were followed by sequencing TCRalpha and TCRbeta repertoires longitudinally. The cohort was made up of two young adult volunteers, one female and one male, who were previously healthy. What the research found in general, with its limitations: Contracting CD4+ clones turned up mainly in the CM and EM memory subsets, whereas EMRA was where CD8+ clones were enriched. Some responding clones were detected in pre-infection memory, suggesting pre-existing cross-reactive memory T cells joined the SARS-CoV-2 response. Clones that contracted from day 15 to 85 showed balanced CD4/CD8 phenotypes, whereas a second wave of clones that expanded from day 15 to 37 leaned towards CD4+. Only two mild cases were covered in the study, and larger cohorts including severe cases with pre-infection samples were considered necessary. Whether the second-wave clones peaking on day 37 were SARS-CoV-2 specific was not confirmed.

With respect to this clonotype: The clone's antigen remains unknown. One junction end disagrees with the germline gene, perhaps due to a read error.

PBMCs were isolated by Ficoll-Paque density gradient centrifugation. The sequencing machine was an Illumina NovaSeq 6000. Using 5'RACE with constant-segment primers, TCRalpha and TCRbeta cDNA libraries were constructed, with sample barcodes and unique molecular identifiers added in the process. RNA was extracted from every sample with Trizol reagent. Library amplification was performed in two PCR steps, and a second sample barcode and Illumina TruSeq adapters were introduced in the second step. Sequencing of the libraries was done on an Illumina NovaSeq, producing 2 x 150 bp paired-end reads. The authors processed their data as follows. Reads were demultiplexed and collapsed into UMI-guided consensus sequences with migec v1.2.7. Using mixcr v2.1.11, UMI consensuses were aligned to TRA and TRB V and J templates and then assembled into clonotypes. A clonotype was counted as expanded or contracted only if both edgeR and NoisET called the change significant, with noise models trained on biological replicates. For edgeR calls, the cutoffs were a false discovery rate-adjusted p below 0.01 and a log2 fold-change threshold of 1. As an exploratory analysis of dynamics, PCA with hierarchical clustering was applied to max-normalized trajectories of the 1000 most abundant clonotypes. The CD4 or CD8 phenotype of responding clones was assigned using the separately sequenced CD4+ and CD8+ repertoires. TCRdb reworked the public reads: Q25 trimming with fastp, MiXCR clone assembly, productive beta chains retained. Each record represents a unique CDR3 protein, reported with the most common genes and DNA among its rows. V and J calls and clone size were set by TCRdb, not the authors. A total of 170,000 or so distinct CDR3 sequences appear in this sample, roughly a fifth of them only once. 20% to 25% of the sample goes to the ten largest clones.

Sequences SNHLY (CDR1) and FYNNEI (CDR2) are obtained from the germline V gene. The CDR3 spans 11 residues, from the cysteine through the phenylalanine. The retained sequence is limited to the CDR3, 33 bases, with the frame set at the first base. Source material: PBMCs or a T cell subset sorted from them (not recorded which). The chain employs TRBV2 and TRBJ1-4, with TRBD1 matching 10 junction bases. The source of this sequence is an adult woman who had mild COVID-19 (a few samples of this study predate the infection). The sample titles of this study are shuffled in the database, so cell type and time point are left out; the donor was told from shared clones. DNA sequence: TGTGCCAGCAGTGGAATCGGGACAGGGGTTTTT. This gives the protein CASSGIGTGVF.